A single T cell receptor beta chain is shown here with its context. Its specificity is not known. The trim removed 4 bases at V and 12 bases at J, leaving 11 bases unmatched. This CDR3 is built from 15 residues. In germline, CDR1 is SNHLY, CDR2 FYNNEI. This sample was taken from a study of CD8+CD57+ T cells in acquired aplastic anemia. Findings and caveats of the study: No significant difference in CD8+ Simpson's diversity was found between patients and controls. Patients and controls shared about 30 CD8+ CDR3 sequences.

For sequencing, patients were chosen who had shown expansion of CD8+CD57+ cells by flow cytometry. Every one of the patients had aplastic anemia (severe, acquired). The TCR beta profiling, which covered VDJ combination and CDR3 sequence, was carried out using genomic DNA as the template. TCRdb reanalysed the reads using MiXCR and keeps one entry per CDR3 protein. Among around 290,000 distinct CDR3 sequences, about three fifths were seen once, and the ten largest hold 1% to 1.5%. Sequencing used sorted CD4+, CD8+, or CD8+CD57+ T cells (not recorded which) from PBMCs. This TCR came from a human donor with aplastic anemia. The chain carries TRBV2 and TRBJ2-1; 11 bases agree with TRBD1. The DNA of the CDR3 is TGTGCCAGCAGTGGAGGACAGGGGGCGATGTTTGGGCAGTTCTTC. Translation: CASSGGQGAMFGQFF.